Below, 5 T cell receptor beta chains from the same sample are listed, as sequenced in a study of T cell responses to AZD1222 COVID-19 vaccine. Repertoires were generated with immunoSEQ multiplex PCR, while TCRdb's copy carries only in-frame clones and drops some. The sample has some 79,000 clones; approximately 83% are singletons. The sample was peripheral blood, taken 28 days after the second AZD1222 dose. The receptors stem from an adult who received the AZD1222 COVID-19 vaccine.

The CDR3 coding sequence is TGTGCCAGCAGCGTAGGACAGGGCGATGGCTACACCTTC. Translation gives CASSVGQGDGYTF. The chain employs TRBV9 and TRBJ1-2; TRBD1 aligns across 7 bases. V shed 0 bases, J shed 6 bases, and the junction held 2 bases outside the gene matches. The CDR3 contains 13 residues. Germline lookup yields CDR1 SGDLS and CDR2 YYNGEE.

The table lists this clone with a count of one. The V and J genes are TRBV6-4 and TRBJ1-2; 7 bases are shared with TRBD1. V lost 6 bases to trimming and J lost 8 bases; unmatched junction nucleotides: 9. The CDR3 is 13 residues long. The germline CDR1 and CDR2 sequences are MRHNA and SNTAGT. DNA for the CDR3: TGTGCCAGCAGGCCCAACAGGGGCCACGGCTACACCTTC. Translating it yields CASRPNRGHGYTF.

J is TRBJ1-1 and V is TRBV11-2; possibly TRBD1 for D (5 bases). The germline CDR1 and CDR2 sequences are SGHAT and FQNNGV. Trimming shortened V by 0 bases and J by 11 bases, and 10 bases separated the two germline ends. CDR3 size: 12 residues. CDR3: CASSLDRVMAFF. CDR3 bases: TGTGCCAGCAGCTTAGACAGGGTGATGGCTTTCTTT.

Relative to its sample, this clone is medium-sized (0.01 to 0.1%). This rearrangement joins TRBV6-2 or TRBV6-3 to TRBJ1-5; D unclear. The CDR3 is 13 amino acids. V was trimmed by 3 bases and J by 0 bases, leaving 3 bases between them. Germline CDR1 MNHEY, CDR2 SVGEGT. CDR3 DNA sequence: TGTGCCAGCAGTTATAGTAGCAATCAGCCCCAGCATTTT. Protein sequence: CASSYSSNQPQHF.

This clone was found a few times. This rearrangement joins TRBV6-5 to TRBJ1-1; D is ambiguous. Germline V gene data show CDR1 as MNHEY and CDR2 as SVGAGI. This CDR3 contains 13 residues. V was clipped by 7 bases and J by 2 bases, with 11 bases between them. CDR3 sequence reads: CASTTRRNTEAFF. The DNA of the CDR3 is TGTGCCAGCACTACACGGAGAAACACTGAAGCTTTCTTT.